A single sample is the source of the 27 T cell receptor beta chains below, sequenced in a study of T cells in narcolepsy. Clones were sequenced by immunoSEQ multiplex PCR, and TCRdb holds only the in-frame ones, with some missing. The sample lists 25,000 to 30,000 clones, about 87% seen once, with more than 0.75% in the top ten. Sequenced material: memory (CD45RA-) CD4+ T cells from blood. The receptors were gathered from a human donor in good health.

The rearrangement uses TRBV4-1 and TRBJ2-2, with D perhaps TRBD2 (6 bases). The V end lost 0 bases, the J end lost 7 bases, and 9 bases lay between the germline ends. This CDR3 has 14 amino acids. In germline, CDR1 is MGHRA, CDR2 YSYEKL. The CDR3 loop is CASSQETRVGELFF. The CDR3 DNA reads as TGCGCCAGCAGCCAAGAGACTAGGGTCGGGGAGCTGTTTTTT.

The CDR3, as DNA: TGTGCCAGCAGCCGGACAGGAGCTAGCACAGATACGCAGTATTTT. It encodes CASSRTGASTDTQYF. This chain links TRBV13 with TRBJ2-3; 7 bases are a match to TRBD1. V lost 5 bases to trimming and J lost 0 bases; unmatched junction nucleotides: 5. The CDR3 is 15 residues long. CDR1 PRHDT and CDR2 FYEKMQ come from the germline V gene (reference sequence).

The J gene is TRBJ2-7, the V gene TRBV6-6, with 14 bases identical to TRBD2. The J call is uncertain, as TRBJ2-1 better fits the DNA end. CDR3 length: 15 residues. Germline V gives CDR1 MNHNY, CDR2 SVGAGI (reference sequence). The CDR3 DNA is TGTGCCAGCAGTACGACTAGCGGGAGGGCCAATGAGCAGTTCTTC. Translation gives CASSTTSGRANEQFF.

The chain has TRBV10-3 and TRBJ2-1; D might be TRBD2 (6 bases). Trimming took 1 base from V and 0 from J, leaving 16 bases between them. This CDR3 contains 18 residues. Germline values: CDR1 ENHRY, CDR2 SYGVKD. CDR3 nucleotide sequence: TGTGCCATCAGTGAGTTATACGGGACTTCAGTCTCCTACAATGAGCAGTTCTTC. Its translation is CAISELYGTSVSYNEQFF.

The chain links TRBV14 to TRBJ2-1; weak D call: TRBD2 (6 bases). CDR1 and CDR2 (germline): SGHDN, FVKESK. The CDR3 totals 17 residues. V dropped 1 base and J dropped 0 bases, with 13 bases sitting between them. The CDR3 DNA reads TGTGCCAGCAGCCAAGGGGTCCCCGGGGGCTCCTACAATGAGCAGTTCTTC. Its protein product is CASSQGVPGGSYNEQFF.

J is TRBJ2-3 and V is TRBV9; D uncertain. The CDR3 spans 15 residues. Germline lookup yields CDR1 SGDLS and CDR2 YYNGEE. Trimming cost V 4 bases and J 0 bases, with 12 bases left between them. The CDR3 nucleotides read TGTGCCAGCAGCCCAACTTTCGGTAGCACAGATACGCAGTATTTT. Its translation is CASSPTFGSTDTQYF.

In its sample, this clone was seen once. The rearrangement joins TRBV5-1 to TRBJ2-7; D might be TRBD1 (6 bases). V shed 0 bases and J shed 6 bases, with 19 bases lying between them. Looked up from germline, CDR1 is SGHRS and CDR2 is YFSETQ. The CDR3 is made up of 16 amino acids. This chain's CDR3 is CASSLGALQGPIEQYF. The CDR3 coding sequence is TGCGCCAGCAGCTTGGGAGCCCTGCAGGGGCCGATCGAGCAGTACTTC.

The CDR3 bases are TGTGCCAGCTCACCAAGACAGGGGGCTGGAAACACCATATATTTT. This sequence encodes CASSPRQGAGNTIYF. The rearrangement joins TRBV18 to TRBJ1-3; 9 nucleotides align to TRBD1. The CDR3 consists of 15 residues. The V and J ends lost 2 bases and 2 bases, in that order; junction bases with no gene match: 1. Germline CDR1 reads KGHSH; CDR2 reads LQKENI.

The CDR3 nucleotides read TGTGCCACCAGCTTCAGAGGGTCACCCCTCCACTTT. Its protein product is CATSFRGSPLHF. V and J are TRBV27 and TRBJ1-6; D is ambiguous. Germline CDR1 and CDR2: MNHEY and SMNVEV (reference sequence). V was cut by 10 bases and J by 10 bases, with 14 bases left in between. This CDR3 region has 12 residues.

This clone has only one observation. The sample carries other DNA sequences with the same CDR3. The gene calls are TRBV27 and TRBJ1-5; D remains ambiguous. CDR3 length: 14 residues. V lost 6 bases and J lost 1, with 10 bases in between. CDR1 and CDR2 (germline): MNHEY, SMNVEV (reference sequence). The CDR3, as DNA: TGTGCCAGCAGCTTGACGGGGAGCAATCAGCCCCAGCATTTT. This sequence encodes CASSLTGSNQPQHF.

The sample holds one count of this clone. V usage is TRBV28 and J usage is TRBJ1-6; no clear D gene. Germline V gives CDR1 MDHEN, CDR2 SYDVKM. This CDR3 comprises 16 residues. V dropped 6 bases and J dropped 5 bases, with 17 bases sitting between them. DNA for the CDR3: TGTGCCAGCAGGTTTGGGTCGGGGTTGGATAATTCACCCCTCCACTTT. Translation: CASRFGSGLDNSPLHF.

The rearrangement links TRBV6-1 to TRBJ2-3; D gene uncertain. The CDR3 loop spans 14 amino acids. CDR1 and CDR2 (germline): MNHNS, SASEGT. Trimming shortened V by 7 bases and J by 2 bases, and 13 bases separated the two germline ends. The CDR3 DNA follows: TGTGCCAGCACCCTCAGTGCGACCACAGATACGCAGTATTTT. Translating gives CASTLSATTDTQYF.

The chain employs TRBV30 and TRBJ1-2, with D unresolved. Germline CDR1 and CDR2: GTSNPN and SVGIG (reference sequence). V was cut by 4 bases and J by 8 bases, with 17 bases left in between. The CDR3 is 13 residues long. The CDR3 DNA reads as TGTGCCTGGACCTTAGACCCCATTGGAGGCTACACCTTC. It yields the protein CAWTLDPIGGYTF.

The chain is built from TRBV6-6 and TRBJ1-2; 8 nucleotides agree with TRBD1. Per the germline V gene, CDR1 is MNHNY and CDR2 is SVGAGI (reference sequence). Germline trimming cut 6 bases from V and 8 bases from J; bases unmatched to any gene: 8. The CDR3 totals 13 residues. CDR3 in DNA: TGTGCCAGCAGAGACACGACAGGGGTAGGCTACACCTTC. The encoded protein is CASRDTTGVGYTF.

The chain couples TRBV10-2 to TRBJ1-6; possibly TRBD1 for D (6 bases). The CDR3 is made up of 14 amino acids. The germline V gene has CDR1 WSHSY and CDR2 SAAADI. The ends were cut back, 2 bases at V and 7 bases at J, with 9 bases in the middle. CDR3 DNA sequence: TGCGCCAGCAGTGAGGACAGGAGGAATTCACCCCTCCACTTT. This gives the protein CASSEDRRNSPLHF.

This chain links TRBV5-4 with TRBJ2-2; 8 bases agree with TRBD2. J was trimmed by 1 base and V by 0 bases; bases with no gene match: 2. The germline CDR1 and CDR2 sequences are SGHNT and YYREEE (reference sequence). The CDR3 runs 16 residues. The CDR3 reads CASSLEGLVNTGELFF. In nucleotides, the CDR3 is TGTGCCAGCAGCTTGGAGGGACTAGTGAACACCGGGGAGCTGTTTTTT.

V usage is TRBV30 and J usage is TRBJ1-5; 7 bases map to TRBD1. This CDR3 is 15 amino acids long. Germline V CDR1 and CDR2: GTSNPN, SVGIG (reference sequence). The V and J ends lost 0 bases and 4 bases, in that order; junction bases with no gene match: 6. Here the CDR3 reads CAWSVVTGANQPQHF. In DNA, the CDR3 is TGTGCCTGGAGTGTAGTAACAGGGGCAAATCAGCCCCAGCATTTT.

This clone was picked up one time. The V gene is TRBV19, the J gene TRBJ1-5; TRBD1 agrees at 7 bases. With V trimmed by 7 bases and J by 7 bases, 10 bases remained unmatched. The germline gives CDR1 LNHDA, CDR2 SQIVND (reference sequence). CDR3 size: 14 residues. DNA for the CDR3: TGTGCCAGTACCCTTCCCGGGACAGCCCAGCCCCAGCATTTT. Translated: CASTLPGTAQPQHF.

The gene calls are TRBV18 and TRBJ2-1, with D perhaps TRBD2 (6 bases). The germline gives CDR1 KGHSH, CDR2 LQKENI. CDR3 length: 18 amino acids. V lost 1 base to trimming and J lost 8 bases, with 24 bases between them. This CDR3 reads CASSPRIGGSSSFDEQFF. CDR3 sequence (DNA): TGTGCCAGCTCACCACGAATCGGGGGATCATCTTCCTTCGATGAGCAGTTCTTC. Full variable domain (missing parts from reference TRBV18 and TRBJ2-1): NAGVMQNPRHLVRRRGQEARLRCSPMKGHSHVYWYRQLPEEGLKFMVYLQKENIIDESGMPKERFSAEFPKEGPSILRIQQVVRGDSAAYFCASSPRIGGSSSFDEQFFGPGTRLTVL.

This clone was seen a few times. This chain links TRBV19 with TRBJ2-7, with no clear D. This CDR3 region has 13 residues. Germline assignment: CDR1 LNHDA and CDR2 SQIVND (reference sequence). The ends were cut back, 5 bases at V and 6 bases at J, with 14 bases in the middle. The chain's CDR3 is CASSEASRSEQYF. The CDR3 nucleotides read TGTGCCAGTAGTGAGGCTAGTCGGTCCGAGCAGTACTTC.

The rearrangement uses TRBV14 and TRBJ2-2, with D unresolved. The CDR3 contains 13 residues. The germline gives CDR1 SGHDN, CDR2 FVKESK. Between the trimmed V and J ends, which lost 0 bases and 7 bases, there was a span of 6 bases. DNA of the CDR3: TGTGCCAGCAGCCAAGAGCAGTACGGGGAGCTGTTTTTT. Amino acids: CASSQEQYGELFF.

The chain recombines TRBV7-2 with TRBJ1-2; no clear D gene. Germline V CDR1 and CDR2: SGHTA, FQGNSA. Trimming took 5 bases from V and 4 from J, leaving 17 bases between them. The CDR3 spans 15 residues. CDR3 region: CASSTPRKRGYGYTF. The CDR3 region has the DNA TGTGCCAGCAGCACCCCCAGGAAGCGCGGCTATGGCTACACCTTC.

The V and J genes are TRBV27 and TRBJ2-2; tentative D call: TRBD2 (6 bases). CDR3 length: 15 amino acids. Trimming shortened V by 7 bases and J by 4 bases, and 16 bases separated the two germline ends. Germline V lookup: CDR1 MNHEY, CDR2 SMNVEV (reference sequence). The DNA of the CDR3 is TGTGCCAGCAAATCTCAGGGACTGACCACCGGGGAGCTGTTTTTT. Its translation is CASKSQGLTTGELFF.

This sequence joins TRBV6-7 and TRBJ2-5; D may be TRBD2 (6 bases). TRBV6-7 is an open reading frame, and its role is uncertain. V was trimmed by 7 bases and J by 5 bases, leaving 26 bases between them. This CDR3 is built from 17 residues. The CDR3 nucleotides read TGTGCCAGCACAAACCAACCGGGACTCCAAACAAGGGAGACCCAGTACTTC. Protein: CASTNQPGLQTRETQYF.

The rearrangement uses TRBV18 and TRBJ1-2, with D hard to call. The CDR3 has 15 amino acids. V shed 1 base and J shed 6 bases, with 15 bases lying between them. CDR1 and CDR2 (germline): KGHSH, LQKENI. The CDR3 DNA sequence: TGTGCCAGCTCACCACAATCGAGCGGGCTGAATGGCTACACCTTC. Translation gives CASSPQSSGLNGYTF.

This sequence joins TRBV11-1 and TRBJ2-4; 10 bases are a match to TRBD2. The germline gives CDR1 SGHAT, CDR2 FQDESV (reference sequence). The CDR3 is 17 amino acids. J lost 3 bases, V lost 3 bases, and 8 bases had no gene match. The chain's CDR3 is CASSFNSRTSGKNIQYF. DNA of the CDR3: TGTGCCAGCAGCTTTAATTCTCGGACTAGCGGCAAAAACATTCAGTACTTC.

The chain combines TRBV18 with TRBJ2-2; 9 positions match TRBD1. Germline CDR1 KGHSH, CDR2 LQKENI. The junction had 5 bases not matched to a gene; V was cut back by 1 base and J by 5 bases. The CDR3 is 16 residues long. The CDR3, as DNA: TGTGCCAGCTCACCACGAGGGACAGGGTGGACCGGGGAGCTGTTTTTT. Translation gives CASSPRGTGWTGELFF.